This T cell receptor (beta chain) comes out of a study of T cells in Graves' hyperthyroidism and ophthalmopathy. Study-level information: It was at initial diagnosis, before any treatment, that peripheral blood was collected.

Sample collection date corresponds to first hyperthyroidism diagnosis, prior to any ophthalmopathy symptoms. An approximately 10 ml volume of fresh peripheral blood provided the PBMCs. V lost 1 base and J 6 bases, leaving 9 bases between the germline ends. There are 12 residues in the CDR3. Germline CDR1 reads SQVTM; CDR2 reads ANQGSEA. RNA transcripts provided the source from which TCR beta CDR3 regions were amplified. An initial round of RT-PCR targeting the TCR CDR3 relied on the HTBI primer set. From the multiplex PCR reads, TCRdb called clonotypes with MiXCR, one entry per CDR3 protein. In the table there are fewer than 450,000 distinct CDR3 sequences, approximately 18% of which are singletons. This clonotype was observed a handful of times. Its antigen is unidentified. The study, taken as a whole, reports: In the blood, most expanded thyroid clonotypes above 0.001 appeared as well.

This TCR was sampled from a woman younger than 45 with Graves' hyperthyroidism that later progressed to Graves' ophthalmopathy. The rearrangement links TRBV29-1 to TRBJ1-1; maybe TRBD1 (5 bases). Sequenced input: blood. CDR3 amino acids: CSVEGRAPEAFF. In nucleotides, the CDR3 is TGCAGCGTTGAAGGCAGGGCGCCTGAAGCTTTCTTT.